The present TCR beta chain was sequenced within a study of shared clonotypes between healthy human individuals. Healthy HIV-negative adults without recent acute infections or vaccinations served as donors. Clones were sequenced by immunoSEQ multiplex PCR, and TCRdb holds only the in-frame ones, with some missing. The profile covers 300,000 to 400,000 clones, with approximately 79% appearing a single time and over 9% taken by the ten largest. The sequence derives from a man younger than 45 in good health. Sequencing input: memory CD4+ T cells sorted from blood. The sample's subset: CD45RA-negative fraction.

The CDR3 here is CSVAQQGWQFF. The CDR3 DNA follows: TGCAGCGTTGCGCAACAGGGGTGGCAGTTCTTC. This sequence joins TRBV29-1 and TRBJ2-1; 7 bases line up with TRBD1. CDR3 length equals 11 residues. Germline assignment: CDR1 SQVTM and CDR2 ANQGSEA. V gave up 4 bases and J gave up 12 bases; unmatched junction bases: 6.